What follows describes a single T cell receptor (beta chain). The antigen is unknown. The sample is drawn from a study of CXCR3-negative and CXCR3-positive naive CD8 T cells. Each TRB cDNA library was prepared by 5' RACE (with UMI labels). With the 5' RACE reads reprocessed, TCRdb shows one record per CDR3 protein and no DNA. Its listing shows some 130,000 distinct CDR3 sequences. The study, taken as a whole, reports: Naive cells with CXCR3 showed TRB CDR3s that were more hydrophobic than those in CXCR3-negative naive cells.

Germline V gene sequence: CDR1 MDHEN, CDR2 SYDVKM. The CDR3 has 13 amino acids. Sample: naive CXCR3+ CD8+ T cells from blood. Subset noted: CD45RO-CCR7+CD27+CD95- naive CD8+ T cells expressing CXCR3 (TNR3+). The receptor was derived from a human donor in good health. Some clones in this sample may be carry-over from other donors' samples. V is TRBV28 and J is TRBJ2-2; the TRBD2 assignment by TCRdb is unverifiable without DNA. The CDR3 loop is CASSEGGSGELFF.